The 20 T cell receptor beta chains below were found in one sample sequenced in a study of T cells in Graves' hyperthyroidism and ophthalmopathy. Amplification targeted TCR beta CDR3 regions from RNA transcripts. The TCR CDR3 was amplified in a first-round RT-PCR using the HTBI primer set. TCRdb analysed the multiplex PCR reads with MiXCR anew, one entry per CDR3 protein. The profile covers roughly 710,000 distinct CDR3 sequences, with roughly a third appearing a single time and around 31% taken by the ten largest. Sample: blood. All receptors come from a woman aged 40 to 50 with Graves' hyperthyroidism.

The chain combines TRBV7-2 with TRBJ1-4; D possibly corresponds to TRBD1 (5 bases). The germline V and J ends were trimmed by 1 base and 5 bases, with 11 bases remaining between them. The CDR3 has 15 residues. Looked up from germline, CDR1 is SGHTA and CDR2 is FQGNSA. CDR3 residues: CASSLGGGGNEKLFF. CDR3 coding DNA: TGTGCCAGCAGCTTAGGTGGGGGTGGGAATGAAAAACTGTTTTTT.

This clonotype has ten or more counts. J is TRBJ1-5 and V is TRBV28, with D maybe TRBD1 (6 bases). The CDR3 has 11 residues. V was clipped by 5 bases and J by 7 bases, with 6 bases between them. Germline CDR1 reads MDHEN; CDR2 reads SYDVKM. The CDR3 bases are TGTGCCAGCAGTACAGGGCAGCCCCAGCATTTT. Translated, it gives CASSTGQPQHF.

The chain recombines TRBV11-3 with TRBJ1-1; D is unresolved. The V gene's germline CDR1 is SGHNT and CDR2 YENEEA. CDR3 length: 16 amino acids. Deletions cut 7 bases from V and 0 bases from J, with 18 bases between. The CDR3 nucleotides read TGTGCCAGCAAGGAGACTGCCACCGGGATGAACACTGAAGCTTTCTTT. It codes for CASKETATGMNTEAFF.

This clonotype was detected once. The rearrangement joins TRBV7-9 to TRBJ1-3; unclear D gene. The CDR3 has 12 residues. CDR1 SEHNR and CDR2 FQNEAQ come from the germline V gene (reference sequence). V lost 2 bases to trimming and J lost 7 bases, with 6 bases between them. CDR3 bases: TGTGCCAGCAGCTTACAGGAGAACACCATATATTTT. The encoded protein is CASSLQENTIYF.

This clonotype was recorded many times. The chain recombines TRBV2 with TRBJ2-7, with D perhaps TRBD2 (7 bases). CDR1 is SNHLY and CDR2 is FYNNEI in the germline V gene. Trimming removed 3 bases at V and 0 bases at J, with 15 bases between. The CDR3 loop spans 16 amino acids. CDR3 nucleotides: TGTGCCAGCAGTGATTCGGACGGGGGGCACTCCTACGAGCAGTACTTC. Translating it yields CASSDSDGGHSYEQYF.

The rearrangement uses TRBV15 and TRBJ1-4; no firm D call. This CDR3 has 15 residues. V was cut by 3 bases and J by 6 bases, with 14 bases left in between. Germline assignment: CDR1 LNHNV and CDR2 YYDKDF (reference sequence). CDR3 protein: CATSSYGVVDEKLFF. In DNA, the CDR3 is TGTGCCACCAGCAGCTACGGGGTGGTAGATGAAAAACTGTTTTTT.

The genes are TRBV10-1 and TRBJ2-7; D possibly uses TRBD1 or TRBD2 (5 bases each). V was shortened by 11 bases and J by 6 bases, with 20 bases between the two germline ends. The CDR3 is 13 amino acids. CDR1 is WNHNN, CDR2 SYGVQD, per germline (reference sequence). This CDR3 is CASGPRGSSEQYF. CDR3 DNA: TGCGCCTCTGGGCCGAGGGGTTCCAGCGAGCAGTACTTC.

With regard to this clonotype: One end of the junction varies from germline; a read error may be responsible. The V gene is TRBV29-1, the J gene TRBJ1-1; D unclear. CDR1 is SQVTM and CDR2 is ANQGSEA in the germline V gene. The CDR3 totals 13 residues. Written as DNA, the CDR3 is TGCAGCGCTGAACGGGAATTGAACACTGAAGCTTTCTTT. Protein product: CSAERELNTEAFF.

The V call is TRBV20-1, the J call TRBJ2-5; D is uncertain. V was trimmed by 3 bases and J by 5 bases, leaving 10 bases between them. Looked up from germline, CDR1 is DFQATT and CDR2 is SNEGSKA (reference sequence). CDR3 length: 12 amino acids. The CDR3 reads CSASTHPETQYF. CDR3 nucleotides: TGCAGTGCTAGTACGCATCCGGAGACCCAGTACTTC.

The table lists this clonotype with many counts. J is TRBJ2-5 and V is TRBV7-9, with 9 bases aligning to TRBD1. Germline trimming cut 4 bases from V and 13 bases from J; bases unmatched to any gene: 4. The CDR3 is 11 amino acids. Germline V gene sequence: CDR1 SEHNR, CDR2 FQNEAQ (reference sequence). The CDR3 reads CASSWDRVSYF. The CDR3 bases are TGTGCCAGCAGCTGGGACAGGGTGTCGTACTTC.

Many counts were recorded for this clonotype. The V call is TRBV9, the J call TRBJ1-6, with 7 bases fitting TRBD1. The CDR3 extends over 15 amino acids. CDR1 and CDR2 from the germline V gene are SGDLS and YYNGEE. The trim removed 2 bases at V and 6 bases at J, leaving 5 bases unmatched. The CDR3 DNA sequence: TGTGCCAGCAGCGTGGGACAGAACCTTAATTCACCCCTCCACTTT. Amino acids: CASSVGQNLNSPLHF.

This clonotype has a handful of counts. The chain employs TRBV12-3 or TRBV12-4 and TRBJ1-1; D is uncertain. The CDR3 loop spans 16 amino acids. The V gene lost 4 bases and the J gene lost 3 bases, with 18 bases spanning the gap. The CDR3 loop reads CASSYGGLSKYTEAFF. DNA of the CDR3: TGTGCCAGCAGTTACGGAGGCCTTTCCAAGTACACTGAAGCTTTCTTT.

In regard to this clonotype: A read error may be the cause here, since a much bigger clone is one base away. This chain connects TRBV12-3 or TRBV12-4 to TRBJ1-3; D call uncertain. This CDR3 has 13 amino acids. The CDR3 protein is CASSFEAGNAIYF. As DNA, the CDR3 is TGTGCCAGCAGTTTTGAGGCGGGAAACGCCATATATTTT.

This clonotype was detected a few times. The gene calls are TRBV27 and TRBJ1-2; no reliable D call. V lost 5 bases to trimming and J lost 6 bases, with 16 bases between them. Germline values: CDR1 MNHEY, CDR2 SMNVEV (reference sequence). The CDR3 totals 14 residues. The CDR3 protein is CASSRRTGEDGYTF. The CDR3 nucleotides are TGTGCCAGCAGTCGGAGGACTGGCGAGGATGGCTACACCTTC.

This clonotype has at least ten counts. The rearrangement uses TRBV19 and TRBJ1-5; D gene uncertain. The CDR3 length is 16 residues. Germline V gene lookup returns CDR1 LNHDA and CDR2 SQIVND (reference sequence). V was trimmed by 1 base and J by 5 bases, leaving 15 bases between them. The CDR3 reads CASSIGQGVIDQPQHF. The CDR3 DNA is TGTGCCAGTAGTATAGGGCAAGGAGTTATAGATCAGCCCCAGCATTTT.

This clonotype was seen more than once but under ten times. The chain carries TRBV20-1 and TRBJ1-6; D call uncertain. The CDR3 is 15 residues long. V gave up 3 bases and J gave up 0 bases, with 9 bases separating them. CDR1 is DFQATT and CDR2 is SNEGSKA in the germline V gene (reference sequence). The DNA for the CDR3 is TGCAGTGCTAGTCTATTAAGCTCCTATAATTCACCCCTCCACTTT. Amino acids: CSASLLSSYNSPLHF.

CDR3 loop: CASSAGWTGGRNTIYF. The CDR3 DNA sequence: TGTGCCAGCAGTGCCGGTTGGACAGGGGGAAGAAACACCATATATTTT. The chain is built from TRBV6-5 and TRBJ1-3; 10 bases line up with TRBD1. This CDR3 comprises 16 residues. Germline V lookup: CDR1 MNHEY, CDR2 SVGAGI. Trimming removed 5 bases from V and 5 bases from J; junction bases left unmatched: 9.

The chain combines TRBV10-3 with TRBJ2-7; TRBD2 matches 7 bases. The end of the DNA fits TRBJ2-1 better, so the J call may be wrong. Germline lookup yields CDR1 ENHRY and CDR2 SYGVKD. The CDR3 spans 12 residues. The DNA of the CDR3 is TGTGCCATCAGTGGAACTAGCGCCGAGCAGTTCTTC. Its translation is CAISGTSAEQFF.

The chain links TRBV12-3 or TRBV12-4 to TRBJ2-7; 9 nucleotides match TRBD2. The CDR3 consists of 14 residues. V lost 2 bases to trimming and J lost 4 bases; unmatched junction nucleotides: 3. The CDR3 coding sequence is TGTGCCAGCAGTTTAATGCTAGCGGGGTACGAGCAGTACTTC. Its protein is CASSLMLAGYEQYF.

The chain combines TRBV25-1 with TRBJ1-3; TRBD1 agrees at 9 bases. The V gene's germline CDR1 is MGHDK and CDR2 SYGVNS. The CDR3 spans 15 residues. After removal of 8 bases from V and 0 bases from J, the junction contained 5 bases not matched to a gene. CDR3 sequence reads: CASFTTGGSGNTIYF. The CDR3 DNA follows: TGTGCCAGCTTTACGACAGGGGGCTCTGGAAACACCATATATTTT.